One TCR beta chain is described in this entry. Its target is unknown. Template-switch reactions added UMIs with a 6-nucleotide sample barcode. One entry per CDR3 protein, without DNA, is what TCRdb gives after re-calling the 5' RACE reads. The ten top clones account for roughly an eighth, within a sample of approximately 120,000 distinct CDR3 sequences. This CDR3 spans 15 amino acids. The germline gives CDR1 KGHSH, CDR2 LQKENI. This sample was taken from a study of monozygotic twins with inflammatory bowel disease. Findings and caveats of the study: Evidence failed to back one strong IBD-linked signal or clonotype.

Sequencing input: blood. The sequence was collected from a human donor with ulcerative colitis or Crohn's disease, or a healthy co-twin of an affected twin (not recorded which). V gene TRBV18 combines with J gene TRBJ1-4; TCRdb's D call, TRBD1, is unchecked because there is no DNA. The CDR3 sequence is CASSQGDRVSEKLFF.